This T cell receptor beta chain was identified during a study of blood T cell repertoires in COVID-19. Study background: COVID-19 samples collected from the United States, Italy and Spain covered acute and convalescent phases. From T cells, B-cell-depleted T cells, or PBMCs came the material, which was cDNA or gDNA.

Germline loops: CDR1 SQVTM, CDR2 ANQGSEA. V shed 2 bases, J shed 6 bases, and the junction held 8 bases outside the gene matches. The length of the CDR3 is 14 residues. Original methodology: The assay estimated nucleated cells by amplifying reference gene primers. The data were produced by immunoSEQ multiplex PCR, yet TCRdb's version contains in-frame clones alone and is incomplete. That table is the source of V, J and clone size, and D and trimming were worked out from the DNA. Here the sample spans about 300,000 clones, about nine tenths being singletons. This clone appeared once. Sample: peripheral blood. The rearrangement joins TRBV29-1 to TRBJ2-7, with TRBD1 identical over 9 bases. The sequence was collected from a woman aged 25 to 39 who had recovered from COVID-19. DNA for the CDR3: TGCAGCGTTGAAAGTGGGACAGGGCTGGGCGAGCAGTACTTC. It encodes CSVESGTGLGEQYF.